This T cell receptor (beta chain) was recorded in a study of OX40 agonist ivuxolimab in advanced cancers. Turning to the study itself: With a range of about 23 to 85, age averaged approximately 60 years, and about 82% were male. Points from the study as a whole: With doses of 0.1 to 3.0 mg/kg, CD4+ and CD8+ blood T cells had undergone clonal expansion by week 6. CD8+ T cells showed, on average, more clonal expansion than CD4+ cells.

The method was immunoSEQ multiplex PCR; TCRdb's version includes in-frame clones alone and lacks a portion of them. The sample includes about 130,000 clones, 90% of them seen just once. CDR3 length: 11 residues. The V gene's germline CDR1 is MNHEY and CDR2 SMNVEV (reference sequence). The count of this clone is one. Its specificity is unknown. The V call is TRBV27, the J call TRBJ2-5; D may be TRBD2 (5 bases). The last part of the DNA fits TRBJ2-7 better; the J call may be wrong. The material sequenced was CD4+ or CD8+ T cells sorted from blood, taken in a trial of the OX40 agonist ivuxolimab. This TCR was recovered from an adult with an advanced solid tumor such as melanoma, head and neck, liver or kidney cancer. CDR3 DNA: TGTGCCAGCAGCCGAGGGCACGAGCAGTACTTC. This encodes CASSRGHEQYF.